This T cell receptor (beta chain) was profiled in a study of blood T cell repertoires in COVID-19. Across the whole study: Acute-phase and convalescent COVID-19 samples originated in the United States, Italy and Spain.

Measured with immunoSEQ multiplex PCR; TCRdb has only the in-frame clones, and not every one. This sample has approximately 210,000 clones, with 84% found just once. This TCR was sampled from a woman aged 50 to 60 with active or convalescent COVID-19. Sequencing was done on a sample of peripheral blood.

As DNA, the CDR3 is TGTGCCAGCAGCGTAGCCTACAGGGGTGGTACGCAGTATTTT. Translated: CASSVAYRGGTQYF. The gene calls are TRBV9 and TRBJ2-3, with 7 bases matching TRBD1. The germline gives CDR1 SGDLS, CDR2 YYNGEE. The length of the CDR3 is 14 residues. Trimming removed 0 bases from V and 8 bases from J; junction bases left unmatched: 6.